This TCR beta chain was recovered during a study of identical twins. In this sample, this clonotype turned up a few times. As yet, its antigen is unknown. The authors used template switching to add a universal primer site and gave cDNA unique molecular identifiers. TCRdb ran MiXCR on the 5' RACE reads and lists one entry per CDR3 protein. This table holds some 250,000 distinct CDR3 sequences, approximately 11% found once. Whole-study results and caveats: Conclusions relied on cross-sectional statistical analysis, not following the same donors. Beta clonotypes that were abundant in cord blood contained fewer insertions, a pattern absent from memory repertoires.

Germline lookup yields CDR1 DFQATT and CDR2 SNEGSKA (reference sequence). The CDR3 consists of 17 residues. V shed 2 bases and J 3 bases; nucleotides not matched to a gene: 12. These sequences were also reported in another study, on yellow fever vaccine responses in identical twins. That report notes: After vaccination, twins' T cell response reportedly seemed partly convergent, partly personalized.

The chain employs TRBV20-1 and TRBJ2-2; 7 bases fit TRBD2. Sequenced sample: memory (CD45RO+) T cells sorted from blood. The source of this sequence is a woman younger than 35 in good health. Here the CDR3 reads CSARNLAAGWDTGELFF. CDR3 coding DNA: TGCAGTGCTAGAAACCTAGCGGCGGGGTGGGACACCGGGGAGCTGTTTTTT.